Below are 2 T cell receptor beta chains sequenced from a single sample in a study of somatic mutations in cytotoxic T cells in rheumatoid arthritis. Sequencing was performed with immunoSEQ multiplex PCR; in TCRdb, only in-frame clones are kept and a portion is missing. The sample contains around 2,500 clones, around four fifths of which appear only once. Sequenced input: CD8+ T cells sorted from blood. These receptors originate from a woman in her 70s with rheumatoid arthritis.

The CDR3 DNA reads as TGTGCCAGCAGCGTAGCAGGCGACGGTACCTACGAGCAGTACTTC. Amino acid sequence: CASSVAGDGTYEQYF. The gene calls are TRBV9 and TRBJ2-7; D not resolved. The germline V and J ends were trimmed by 0 bases and 2 bases, with 12 bases remaining between them. Germline CDR1 and CDR2: SGDLS and YYNGEE. There are 15 residues in the CDR3.

The chain recombines TRBV6-5 with TRBJ2-7; D is possibly TRBD1 (6 bases). CDR1 and CDR2 (germline): MNHEY, SVGAGI. The CDR3 consists of 14 residues. V lost 4 bases, J lost 5 bases, and 15 bases lay in between. The CDR3 DNA is TGTGCCAGCAGTTCCACAGGGTATTTCAACGAGCAGTACTTC. Protein product: CASSSTGYFNEQYF.